These T cell receptor beta chains were read from a single sample in a study of control samples from healthy donors and cancer patients. Using immunoSEQ multiplex PCR, the repertoire was profiled, and TCRdb retains in-frame clones only, with some absent. The sample contains about 110,000 clones, around 88% of which appear only once. The sample taken for sequencing was blood. The source is a woman aged 45-65 years in good health. Both conserved end residues are part of each CDR3. D genes are given only for firm matches. Rows may omit the clone size; those that give it use once, few, many or a size class.

d_gene,j_gene,len,v_gene,abundance,CDR3aa,CDR3nt
NA,TRBJ1-5,15,TRBV5-6,NA,CASSLGGTLNQPQHF,TGTGCCAGCAGCTTGGGAGGGACCCTCAATCAGCCCCAGCATTTT
TRBD1,TRBJ1-1,14,TRBV19,NA,CASSQAGTATEAFF,TGTGCCAGTAGTCAAGCCGGGACAGCCACTGAAGCTTTCTTT
TRBD2,TRBJ2-1,17,TRBV7-2,NA,CASSSFAATSGFNEQFF,TGTGCCAGCAGCTCCTTCGCCGCGACTAGCGGCTTCAATGAGCAGTTCTTC
NA,TRBJ2-7,12,TRBV19,NA,CASSMGSGEQYF,TGTGCCAGTAGTATGGGATCGGGTGAGCAGTACTTC
NA,TRBJ2-2,12,TRBV14,few,CASWRGAGELFF,TGTGCCAGTTGGAGGGGGGCTGGGGAGCTGTTTTTT
NA,TRBJ2-7,13,TRBV11-2,NA,CASSLARVDEQYF,TGTGCCAGCAGCTTAGCTCGGGTAGACGAGCAGTACTTC
TRBD2,TRBJ2-3,16,TRBV19,NA,CASSTEAGAVTDTQYF,TGTGCCAGTAGTACCGAAGCGGGAGCAGTGACAGATACGCAGTATTTT
NA,TRBJ2-1,15,TRBV3-1/TRBV3-2,NA,CASSQERVSYNEQFF,TGTGCCAGCAGCCAAGAGAGGGTCTCCTACAATGAGCAGTTCTTC
NA,TRBJ2-7,14,TRBV7-6,NA,CASSPARTPYEQYF,TGTGCCAGCAGCCCGGCCAGGACGCCCTACGAGCAGTACTTC
NA,TRBJ1-2,16,TRBV14,NA,CASSQGFRDHVYGYTF,TGTGCCAGCAGCCAAGGATTCCGAGACCATGTCTATGGCTACACCTTC
NA,TRBJ1-5,12,TRBV24-1,NA,CATSDRGHPQHF,TGTGCCACCAGTGACCGAGGACACCCCCAGCATTTT
NA,TRBJ1-4,13,TRBV6-4,NA,CASSEQVNEKLFF,TGTGCCAGCAGTGAACAGGTTAATGAAAAACTGTTTTTT
NA,TRBJ2-5,14,TRBV4-1,NA,CASSQERNQETQYF,TGCGCCAGCAGCCAAGAACGGAATCAAGAGACCCAGTACTTC
NA,TRBJ1-1,14,TRBV28,NA,CASSLYSTNTEAFF,TGTGCCAGCAGTTTATACTCCACAAACACTGAAGCTTTCTTT
NA,TRBJ1-2,11,TRBV6-6,NA,CASMGLYGYTF,TGTGCCAGCATGGGTCTTTATGGCTACACCTTC